The 17 T cell receptor beta chains reported below all come from one sample, sequenced in a study of somatic mutations in cytotoxic T cells in rheumatoid arthritis (TCRdb year 2017). Libraries were prepared through the immunoSEQ multiplex PCR assay. TCRdb mirrors the immuneACCESS table, restricted to in-frame sequences. Some clones are absent from its copies; in checked studies, under half trace to an unresolved V gene, and the reason for the others is unknown. Present in this sample are roughly 15,000 clones, 70% to 85% of which were seen just once. About 21% of the sample goes to the ten largest clones. The material sequenced was CD8+ T cells sorted from blood. Source of these receptors: an adult with rheumatoid arthritis.

The chain uses TRBV6-1 and TRBJ2-2; TRBD1 might be the D (6 bases). This CDR3 comprises 15 residues. Germline CDR1 and CDR2: MNHNS and SASEGT. Deletions cut 4 bases from V and 6 bases from J, with 15 bases between. The CDR3 DNA reads TGTGCCAGCAGTGCCGGGTACAGGGTCCCCGGGGAGCTGTTTTTT. Its translation: CASSAGYRVPGELFF.

The table lists this clone with a count of one. The J gene is TRBJ1-6, the V gene TRBV6-5; unclear D gene. V lost 7 bases, J lost 7 bases, and 17 bases lay in between. CDR3 size: 15 residues. The germline V gene encodes CDR1 MNHEY and CDR2 SVGAGI. CDR3 sequence (DNA): TGTGCCAGCACCCCGGGCTATACTTCGAATTCACCCCTCCACTTT. This translates into CASTPGYTSNSPLHF.

The CDR3 protein is CASSIRGAAEKLFF. CDR3 coding DNA: TGTGCCAGTAGTATAAGGGGCGCGGCTGAAAAACTGTTTTTT. The rearrangement uses TRBV19 and TRBJ1-4, with D possibly being TRBD1 (5 bases). The CDR3 is 14 residues long. Germline V gene lookup returns CDR1 LNHDA and CDR2 SQIVND (reference sequence). The V end lost 2 bases, the J end lost 7 bases, and 11 bases lay between the germline ends.

The J gene is TRBJ1-4, the V gene TRBV7-6; the D is unclear. V lost 1 base, J lost 11 bases, and 14 bases lay in between. This CDR3 spans 14 amino acids. Germline-derived CDR1 and CDR2 are SGHVS and FNYEAQ. The CDR3 reads CASSLGSLKGKLFF. The CDR3 nucleotides are TGTGCCAGCAGCTTAGGCTCCCTGAAGGGTAAACTGTTTTTT.

The V and J genes are TRBV11-3 and TRBJ1-3; 8 nucleotides match TRBD1. After removal of 2 bases from V and 0 bases from J, the junction contained 9 bases not matched to a gene. The CDR3 covers 18 residues. CDR1 is SGHNT and CDR2 is YENEEA in the germline V gene. CDR3 loop: CASSLRGGTGLSGNTIYF. CDR3 coding DNA: TGTGCCAGCAGCTTACGTGGGGGGACAGGCCTCTCTGGAAACACCATATATTTT.

V gene TRBV5-1 combines with J gene TRBJ2-1; 9 nucleotides align to TRBD2. V lost 1 base, J lost 3 bases, and 2 bases stayed unmatched. The CDR3 loop spans 15 amino acids. The germline V gene encodes CDR1 SGHRS and CDR2 YFSETQ. CDR3 residues: CASSLTLAGYNEQFF. The CDR3 DNA follows: TGCGCCAGCAGCTTGACACTAGCGGGCTACAATGAGCAGTTCTTC.

This clone was recorded a few times. The chain combines TRBV29-1 with TRBJ2-7; D assignment may be TRBD1 or TRBD2 (5 bases each). The CDR3 extends over 13 amino acids. The V gene lost 4 bases and the J gene lost 5 bases, with 15 bases spanning the gap. The V gene's germline CDR1 is SQVTM and CDR2 ANQGSEA. This chain's CDR3 is CSVGGAWSHEQYF. In nucleotides, the CDR3 is TGCAGCGTTGGAGGGGCCTGGAGCCACGAGCAGTACTTC.

This rearrangement joins TRBV6-1 to TRBJ1-4, with D maybe TRBD1 (6 bases). Germline V gene data show CDR1 as MNHNS and CDR2 as SASEGT. The length of the CDR3 is 15 residues. V was clipped by 8 bases and J by 5 bases, with 18 bases between them. The CDR3 DNA reads as TGTGCCAGCCGGTCGGGGGGCGCCGGAAATGAAAAACTGTTTTTT. This gives the protein CASRSGGAGNEKLFF.

The rearrangement joins TRBV19 to TRBJ2-6, with D hard to call. CDR3 length: 14 amino acids. V lost 6 bases, J lost 2 bases, and 8 bases lay in between. Per germline, CDR1 LNHDA and CDR2 SQIVND (reference sequence). CDR3 amino acids: CASSLVAGANVLTF. In DNA form, the CDR3 reads TGTGCCAGTAGCCTAGTAGCTGGGGCCAACGTCCTGACTTTC.

J is TRBJ2-5 and V is TRBV10-2, with 9 bases matching TRBD2. Germline V lookup: CDR1 WSHSY, CDR2 SAAADI. V lost 6 bases to trimming and J lost 5 bases; unmatched junction nucleotides: 7. The CDR3 runs to 14 residues. In DNA form, the CDR3 reads TGCGCCAGCAGGGAAGGGACTAGCTGGGAGACCCAGTACTTC. The encoded protein is CASREGTSWETQYF.

V usage is TRBV7-6 and J usage is TRBJ1-5; D is undetermined. The CDR3 is 15 amino acids. The V gene lost 2 bases and the J gene lost 3 bases, with 11 bases spanning the gap. Germline CDR1 and CDR2: SGHVS and FNYEAQ. This CDR3 reads CASSLQSGINQPQHF. In nucleotides, the CDR3 is TGTGCCAGCAGCTTACAGTCCGGTATCAATCAGCCCCAGCATTTT.

This clone occurred once. V gene TRBV10-3 combines with J gene TRBJ1-2; D is uncertain. V dropped 3 bases and J dropped 5 bases, with 16 bases sitting between them. The CDR3 extends over 15 amino acids. Germline values: CDR1 ENHRY, CDR2 SYGVKD. The CDR3 here is CAISESGRDLYGYTF. The CDR3 DNA sequence: TGTGCCATCAGTGAATCCGGAAGGGATCTTTATGGCTACACCTTC.

CDR3 DNA sequence: TGCGCCAGCAGCTGGACAGTTTCCTACGAGCAGTACTTC. It is translated as CASSWTVSYEQYF. V gene TRBV5-1 combines with J gene TRBJ2-7; D possibly corresponds to TRBD1 (6 bases). The length of the CDR3 is 13 residues. CDR1 SGHRS and CDR2 YFSETQ come from the germline V gene. V lost 3 bases to trimming and J lost 1 base, with 8 bases between them. Based on the CDR3 plus reference TRBV5-1 and TRBJ2-7, the full variable domain is KAGVTQTPRYLIKTRGQQVTLSCSPISGHRSVSWYQQTPGQGLQFLFEYFSETQRNKGNFPGRFSGRQFSNSRSEMNVSTLELGDSALYLCASSWTVSYEQYFGPGTRLTVT.

CDR3 nucleotide sequence: TGTGCCAGCAGTATACGACAGGACATGGGGGAGACCCAGTACTTC. Its translation is CASSIRQDMGETQYF. The rearrangement joins TRBV27 to TRBJ2-5, with D possibly TRBD1 on 6 matching bases. CDR3 size: 15 residues. Germline CDR1 reads MNHEY; CDR2 reads SMNVEV (reference sequence). Trimming shortened V by 5 bases and J by 5 bases, and 18 bases separated the two germline ends.

The rearrangement links TRBV10-3 to TRBJ2-7, with D unresolved. The CDR3 is 10 residues long. CDR1 and CDR2 from the germline V gene are ENHRY and SYGVKD. The V end lost 10 bases, the J end lost 6 bases, and 10 bases lay between the germline ends. The CDR3 DNA sequence: TGTGCCACCAGATCCGCCGAGCAGTACTTC. Its protein product is CATRSAEQYF.

The chain joins TRBV13 to TRBJ1-1; 10 positions match TRBD1. In germline, CDR1 is PRHDT, CDR2 FYEKMQ (reference sequence). CDR3 size: 16 residues. V lost 4 bases to trimming and J lost 1 base; unmatched junction nucleotides: 6. CDR3 amino acids: CASSSGTGAANTEAFF. The CDR3 bases are TGTGCCAGCAGCTCCGGGACAGGGGCGGCGAACACTGAAGCTTTCTTT.

The chain joins TRBV13 to TRBJ2-3, with D possibly being TRBD1 (5 bases). From germline, CDR1 is PRHDT and CDR2 FYEKMQ (reference sequence). The CDR3 covers 15 residues. The ends were cut back, 0 bases at V and 5 bases at J, with 12 bases in the middle. CDR3 region: CASSLGLDIGDTQYF. CDR3 DNA sequence: TGTGCCAGCAGCTTAGGCCTGGACATCGGAGATACGCAGTATTTT. The full variable domain, its missing parts supplied by reference TRBV13 and TRBJ2-3, is AAGVIQSPRHLIKEKRETATLKCYPIPRHDTVYWYQQGPGQDPQFLISFYEKMQSDKGSIPDRFSAQQFSDYHSELNMSSLELGDSALYFCASSLGLDIGDTQYFGPGTRLTVL.